These 22 T cell receptor beta chains came from one sample sequenced in a study of metastatic and nonmetastatic thyroid tumors. All patients reached thyroid surgery having received no treatment beforehand. TCRdb reassembled clones from the PCR reads with MiXCR. The repertoire holds 50,000 to 70,000 clones, with under 5% as singletons. The sequenced sample consisted of blood. The receptors derive from a female donor with papillary thyroid cancer or a benign thyroid nodule (not recorded which). Some clones in this sample may be carry-over from other donors' samples.

The rearrangement links TRBV7-9 to TRBJ2-1; possible D gene TRBD2, 6 bases. Germline CDR1 SEHNR, CDR2 FQNEAQ (reference sequence). Between the trimmed V and J ends, which lost 2 bases and 7 bases, there was a span of 15 bases. The CDR3 contains 15 residues. As DNA, the CDR3 is TGTGCCAGCAGCTTACTCGGGAGTAGGTATAATGAGCAGTTCTTC. This encodes CASSLLGSRYNEQFF.

V and J are TRBV20-1 and TRBJ1-1; a possible D gene is TRBD1 (5 bases). Germline CDR1 and CDR2: DFQATT and SNEGSKA (reference sequence). The CDR3 is made up of 17 amino acids. Trimming removed 6 bases at V and 5 bases at J, with 28 bases between. CDR3 nucleotides: TGCAGTGCCATAAGTGTCCGAAGTCGGGGCTTGGGAACTGAAGCTTTCTTT. Protein sequence: CSAISVRSRGLGTEAFF.

This clone was detected many times. As DNA, the CDR3 is TGTGCCAGCAGTGGACGGCTGGGGCCCGTCGGGGAGCTGTTTTTT. Its translation is CASSGRLGPVGELFF. The V gene is TRBV2, the J gene TRBJ2-2; D possibly corresponds to TRBD1 (5 bases). Germline V lookup: CDR1 SNHLY, CDR2 FYNNEI. V was pared by 4 bases and J by 7 bases, with 16 bases between. The CDR3 has 15 amino acids. The whole variable domain, filled in from reference TRBV2 and TRBJ2-2, reads EPEVTQTPSHQVTQMGQEVILRCVPISNHLYFYWYRQILGQKVEFLVSFYNNEISEKSEIFDDQFSVERPDGSNFTLKIRSTKLEDSAMYFCASSGRLGPVGELFFGEGSRLTVL.

This clone was seen at least ten times. The CDR3 loop is CSARDLGLSTDTQYF. In DNA form, the CDR3 reads TGCAGTGCTAGAGATCTGGGACTCAGCACAGATACGCAGTATTTT. This sequence joins TRBV20-1 and TRBJ2-3; the D gene is possibly TRBD2 (6 bases). V gave up 0 bases and J gave up 0 bases, with 10 bases separating them. Germline CDR1 DFQATT, CDR2 SNEGSKA (reference sequence). The CDR3 totals 15 residues.

Only a few counts were recorded for this clone. This may stem from a read error, because a much larger clone lies one nucleotide away. Other DNA sequences of this sample code for an identical CDR3. This chain uses TRBV4-1 with TRBJ1-4, with 7 bases that match TRBD1. Germline values: CDR1 MGHRA, CDR2 YSYEKL. The trim removed 6 bases at V and 2 bases at J, leaving 6 bases unmatched. The CDR3 is 15 amino acids. The CDR3 sequence: CASSAPGQTNEKLFF. CDR3 sequence (DNA): TGCGCCAGCAGTGCCCCGGGACAGACTAATGAAAAACTGTTTTTT.

This clone came up many times. The chain employs TRBV28 and TRBJ1-1; no clear D gene. Between the trimmed V and J ends, which lost 10 bases and 0 bases, there was a span of 9 bases. The length of the CDR3 is 12 residues. CDR1 and CDR2 (germline): MDHEN, SYDVKM. CDR3 coding DNA: TGTGCCACCTTAAAAGTGAACACTGAAGCTTTCTTT. Protein product: CATLKVNTEAFF.

Comments on this clone: This sequence may be a read error, since a much larger clone differs from it by one base. In the same sample, other DNA sequences code for this CDR3. The gene calls are TRBV3-1 and TRBJ2-3; D not certain. This CDR3 has 12 residues. Germline loops: CDR1 LGHDT, CDR2 YNNKEL (reference sequence). CDR3 coding DNA: TGTGCCAGTAGCCCCCACAAGGATACGCAGTATTTT. This codes for CASSPHKDTQYF.

There are many counts of this clone. CDR3: CASSYNTVRGYTF. CDR3 DNA: TGTGCCAGCAGCTATAACACAGTGCGTGGCTACACCTTC. This chain links TRBV11-1 with TRBJ1-2; the D is unclear. V dropped 4 bases and J dropped 7 bases, with 13 bases sitting between them. CDR3 length: 13 amino acids. Germline-derived CDR1 and CDR2 are SGHAT and FQDESV (reference sequence).

This clone has ten or more counts. J is TRBJ2-7 and V is TRBV6-1; D could derive from TRBD1 or TRBD2 (6 bases each). Trimming pared 3 bases from V and 3 bases from J, leaving 15 bases between. The CDR3 extends over 15 amino acids. Looked up from germline, CDR1 is MNHNS and CDR2 is SASEGT. Here the CDR3 reads CASSDSGAPFYEQYF. CDR3 DNA sequence: TGTGCCAGCAGTGATTCGGGGGCTCCCTTCTACGAGCAGTACTTC.

This clone was counted between two and nine times. This chain joins TRBV7-3 and TRBJ2-3, with 9 nucleotides matching TRBD2. V gave up 7 bases and J gave up 5 bases; unmatched junction bases: 13. Germline assignment: CDR1 SGHTA and CDR2 FQGTGA. The CDR3 is 16 residues long. CDR3 amino acids: CASTFSAGAGGDTQYF. For the CDR3, the DNA is TGTGCCAGCACCTTCAGCGCGGGAGCGGGGGGAGATACGCAGTATTTT. Together with reference TRBV7-3 and TRBJ2-3, the CDR3 gives the full variable domain: GAGVSQTPSNKVTEKGKYVELRCDPISGHTALYWYRQSLGQGPEFLIYFQGTGAADDSGLPNDRFFAVRPEGSVSTLKIQRTERGDSAVYLCASTFSAGAGGDTQYFGPGTRLTVL.

This clone was observed a few times. Sequence at one end of the junction differs from germline and may be a read error. V is TRBV6-2 or TRBV6-3 and J is TRBJ1-1; D is unresolved. The germline V gene encodes CDR1 MNHEY and CDR2 SVGEGT. This CDR3 has 14 residues. The CDR3 nucleotides are TGTGCCAGCAGTAATACCAGGCTGAACACTGAAGCTCTCTTT. Amino acid sequence: CASSNTRLNTEALF.

This clone was seen many times. The chain carries TRBV18 and TRBJ2-7; D unclear. Germline CDR1 is KGHSH and CDR2 is LQKENI. Trimming removed 3 bases at V and 1 base at J, with 13 bases between. This CDR3 comprises 15 residues. CDR3 amino acids: CASSPVSPGSYEQYF. CDR3 in DNA: TGTGCCAGCTCACCCGTTAGTCCAGGATCCTACGAGCAGTACTTC.

This clone showed up many times. The chain joins TRBV7-6 to TRBJ2-1; the D gene could be TRBD1 or TRBD2 (6 bases each). The CDR3 has 17 amino acids. The germline gives CDR1 SGHVS, CDR2 FNYEAQ. V was trimmed by 3 bases and J by 4 bases, leaving 19 bases between them. The CDR3 sequence: CASSFAGGGTLYNEQFF. The DNA for the CDR3 is TGTGCCAGCAGCTTCGCCGGGGGCGGGACCCTTTACAATGAGCAGTTCTTC.

The rearrangement joins TRBV7-2 to TRBJ2-7; 9 bases fit TRBD2. Trimming took 0 bases from V and 2 from J; bases not matched to a gene: 2. Germline CDR1 SGHTA, CDR2 FQGNSA. CDR3 length equals 15 residues. The CDR3 nucleotides are TGTGCCAGCAGCTTAGCTAGCGGGAGTCCCTACGAGCAGTACTTC. Translation gives CASSLASGSPYEQYF.

This clone was observed a few times. In DNA, the CDR3 is TGTGCCAGCAGTTACTCCTGGAGCTCCTACAATGAGCAGTTCTTC. Its protein is CASSYSWSSYNEQFF. This chain links TRBV6-6 with TRBJ2-1, with D uncertain. V was shortened by 0 bases and J by 0 bases, with 6 bases between the two germline ends. The CDR3 extends over 15 amino acids. Germline V gives CDR1 MNHNY, CDR2 SVGAGI (reference sequence).

This clone was counted ten times or more. The chain is built from TRBV19 and TRBJ2-1; D uncertain. V was shortened by 2 bases and J by 8 bases, with 22 bases between the two germline ends. Germline V gene lookup returns CDR1 LNHDA and CDR2 SQIVND (reference sequence). This CDR3 is 17 amino acids long. CDR3 nucleotides: TGTGCCAGTAGTATATCCTCGGCCAGCGTTTACCCCCATGAGCAGTTCTTC. Protein sequence: CASSISSASVYPHEQFF.

The table lists this clone with many counts. V usage is TRBV6-1 and J usage is TRBJ1-2; 8 bases align to TRBD1. The CDR3 covers 15 residues. Per germline, CDR1 MNHNS and CDR2 SASEGT. V shed 8 bases, J shed 4 bases, and the junction held 12 bases outside the gene matches. This chain's CDR3 is CASSGQGGRGYGYTF. In DNA, the CDR3 is TGTGCCAGCTCAGGACAGGGAGGAAGGGGCTATGGCTACACCTTC.

The chain uses TRBV19 and TRBJ2-1; no clear D. This CDR3 contains 14 residues. Germline V gene data show CDR1 as LNHDA and CDR2 as SQIVND (reference sequence). Trimming pared 7 bases from V and 3 bases from J, leaving 13 bases between. Written as DNA, the CDR3 is TGTGCCAGTAAAAACGGAACAATCTACAATGAGCAGTTCTTC. Its translation is CASKNGTIYNEQFF. Full variable domain (rest looked up from reference TRBV19 and TRBJ2-1): DGGITQSPKYLFRKEGQNVTLSCEQNLNHDAMYWYRQDPGQGLRLIYYSQIVNDFQKGDIAEGYSVSREKKESFPLTVTSAQKNPTAFYLCASKNGTIYNEQFFGPGTRLTVL.

In the case of this clone: Here the CDR3 omits its conserved ending phenylalanine or tryptophan, so a read error is the likely source. J is TRBJ1-2 and V is TRBV12-3 or TRBV12-4; unclear D gene. The CDR3 sequence is 12 residues long. Trimming took off 5 bases at V and 5 bases at J, with 9 bases between the two ends. The DNA of the CDR3 is TGTGCCAGCAGTCTGAGTCGGTATGGCTACACCTGC. This gives the protein CASSLSRYGYTC.

This clone was seen ten or more times. The gene calls are TRBV20-1 and TRBJ2-7; a weak D match, TRBD2 (6 bases). The CDR3 sequence is 14 residues long. V was trimmed by 1 base and J by 3 bases, leaving 13 bases between them. Germline-derived CDR1 and CDR2 are DFQATT and SNEGSKA (reference sequence). The CDR3 nucleotides read TGCAGTGCTAGAGCGCCGGGAGCATACTACGAGCAGTACTTC. As protein: CSARAPGAYYEQYF.

This clone occurred many times. This sample also contains other DNA sequences that code for the same CDR3. This chain links TRBV5-1 with TRBJ2-5, with D perhaps being TRBD1 or TRBD2 (5 bases each). CDR1 is SGHRS and CDR2 is YFSETQ in the germline V gene. The V and J ends lost 6 bases and 5 bases respectively, with 20 bases between them. The CDR3 consists of 15 residues. As DNA, the CDR3 is TGCGCCAGCATGATAGAGGGCAGGGTAATCGAGACCCAGTACTTC. Translating it yields CASMIEGRVIETQYF.

This clone was seen more than once but under ten times. The DNA of the CDR3 is TGCGCCAGCAGCCCGGTTGGGACTAGCGGGAGAAGTAGGAATGAGCAGTTCTTC. It encodes CASSPVGTSGRSRNEQFF. The chain uses TRBV5-1 and TRBJ2-1; TRBD2 agrees at 14 bases. Trimming removed 4 bases from V and 7 bases from J; junction bases left unmatched: 13. CDR3 length: 18 amino acids. Per germline, CDR1 SGHRS and CDR2 YFSETQ.